This T cell receptor (beta chain) derives from a study of CD8 T cells in ankylosing spondylitis. This clonotype was counted a few times. Its antigen is not identified. Whole-study findings and limits: Disease-associated clonotypes exhibited CD8+ identity and were relatively infrequent in peripheral blood. A TCR beta motif of eight or nine highly homologous variants seemed to mark ankylosing spondylitis blood.

Germline V gives CDR1 MNHEY, CDR2 SVGEGT. V shed 2 bases and J shed 2 bases, with 10 bases lying between them. The CDR3 is 14 amino acids. Scientists made TCR beta libraries using quantitative 5'-RACE with molecular barcodes. TCRdb re-called the 5' RACE reads through MiXCR, storing one row per CDR3 protein. This sample has some 140,000 distinct CDR3 sequences, with 7.5% to 9.5% found just once. The origin of this receptor is a male donor with ankylosing spondylitis. The V call is TRBV6-2 or TRBV6-3, the J call TRBJ2-7; TRBD1 might be the D (5 bases). Sequencing used synovial fluid, either unsorted or a sorted T cell fraction (not recorded which). As DNA, the CDR3 is TGTGCCAGCAGTTACGGGAACAGGCCCTACGAGCAGTACTTC. It is translated as CASSYGNRPYEQYF.